This T cell receptor beta chain was obtained from a study of blood T cell repertoires in COVID-19. Germline CDR1 is SNHLY and CDR2 is FYNNEI. The CDR3 is 13 amino acids. V lost 3 bases to trimming and J lost 12 bases, with 17 bases between them. The assay was immunoSEQ multiplex PCR, and TCRdb's table has in-frame clones only and misses some. Of roughly 150,000 clones listed, about 85% are singletons. This TCR was sampled from an older man with COVID-19, enrolled during active disease. The sample consisted of peripheral blood. The chain couples TRBV2 to TRBJ1-2; D not certain. The CDR3 DNA sequence: TGTGCCAGCAGTGACGGGATGAGGAGCGGGAACACCTTC. Protein product: CASSDGMRSGNTF.